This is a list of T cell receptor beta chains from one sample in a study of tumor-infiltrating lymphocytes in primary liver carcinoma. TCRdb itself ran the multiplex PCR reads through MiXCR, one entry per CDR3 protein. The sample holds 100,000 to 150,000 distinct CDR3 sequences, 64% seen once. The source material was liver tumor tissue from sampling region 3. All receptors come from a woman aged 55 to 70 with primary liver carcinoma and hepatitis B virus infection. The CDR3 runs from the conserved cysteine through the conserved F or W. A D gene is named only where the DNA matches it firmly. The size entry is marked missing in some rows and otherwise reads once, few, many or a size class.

CASSLAGGLSGANVLTF	TGCGCCAGCAGCTTGGCTGGGGGCCTCTCTGGGGCCAACGTCCTGACTTTC	TRBJ2-6	.	TRBV5-1	few
CASGIEVSKVSERYF	TGTGCCAGCGGCATAGAGGTCTCAAAGGTCTCCGAGCGGTACTTC	TRBJ2-7	.	TRBV11-2	.
CASSQGGAIEQFF	TGTGCCAGCAGCCAAGGTGGGGCTATTGAGCAGTTCTTC	TRBJ2-1	.	TRBV14	many
CASKGQENTAEPFF	TGCGCCAGCAAGGGACAGGAGAACACCGCGGAGCCGTTTTTT	TRBJ2-2	TRBD1	TRBV5-1	once
CASSLPKGGSDTEAFF	TGTGCCAGTAGCTTACCTAAGGGAGGTTCCGACACTGAAGCTTTCTTT	TRBJ1-1	.	TRBV7-9	.
CASGLDGQGLVYEQYF	TGCGCCAGCGGCTTGGATGGACAGGGGTTGGTCTACGAGCAGTACTTC	TRBJ2-7	TRBD1	TRBV5-1	.
CTSSRTGTYEQHF	TGTACCAGCAGCCGGACAGGGACCTACGAGCAGCACTTC	TRBJ2-7	TRBD1	TRBV11-2	.
CASSFRHLNTEAFF	TGTGCCAGCAGCTTTAGACATTTGAACACTGAAGCTTTCTTT	TRBJ1-1	.	TRBV11-2	many
CTSSPHMGHSYGYTF	TGTACCAGCAGCCCCCATATGGGACACAGCTATGGCTACACCTTC	TRBJ1-2	.	TRBV11-2	.
CASSWDSGNTIYF	TGCGCCAGCAGCTGGGACAGCGGAAACACCATATATTTT	TRBJ1-3	TRBD1	TRBV5-1	.
CASSQELYQEAQYF	TGTGCCAGCAGCCAAGAATTGTACCAAGAGGCCCAGTACTTC	TRBJ2-5	.	TRBV14	.
CASTLTGSGELFF	TGTGCCAGCACCCTAACGGGGTCCGGGGAGCTGTTTTTT	TRBJ2-2	.	TRBV28	few
CASRRGVEAQYF	TGTGCCAGCCGCAGGGGGGTGGAGGCCCAATACTTC	TRBJ2-5	.	TRBV12-3/TRBV12-4	few
CASRIQGGGGELFF	TGTGCCAGCAGGATACAGGGGGGTGGCGGGGAGCTGTTTTTT	TRBJ2-2	TRBD1	TRBV28	.
CASSFSDRARDDYTF	TGTGCCAGCAGTTTTTCGGACAGGGCCAGGGATGACTACACCTTC	TRBJ1-2	TRBD1	TRBV11-1	.
CAISHGLGETQYF	TGCGCCATCAGCCACGGACTAGGAGAGACCCAGTACTTC	TRBJ2-5	TRBD2	TRBV11-2	.
CANSFRQGSTEAFF	TGTGCCAATAGCTTCCGACAGGGGAGTACTGAAGCTTTCTTT	TRBJ1-1	TRBD1	TRBV13	.
CAWSLDGVQRDYTF	TGTGCCTGGAGTCTTGATGGGGTACAGAGAGACTACACCTTC	TRBJ1-2	.	TRBV30	.
CASIPKENPNYGYAF	TGTGCCAGCATCCCAAAAGAGAATCCTAACTATGGCTACGCCTTC	TRBJ1-2	.	TRBV11-3	.
CASSLDGWGRDIQCF	TGCGCCAGCAGCTTAGATGGTTGGGGGCGCGACATTCAGTGTTTC	TRBJ2-4	.	TRBV11-2	.
CASTPGTLHNEHFF	TGCGCCAGCACGCCAGGGACACTACACAATGAGCACTTCTTC	TRBJ2-1	.	TRBV5-1	.
CASRPTGGTYNEQFF	TGTGCCAGCAGACCGACTGGCGGGACCTACAATGAGCAGTTCTTC	TRBJ2-1	.	TRBV2	.
CSAGNEQYF	TGCAGTGCTGGCAACGAGCAGTACTTC	TRBJ2-7	.	TRBV20-1	.
CASSFGVQVRDTQYF	TGTGCCAGCAGCTTTGGTGTACAGGTTAGAGATACCCAGTACTTC	TRBJ2-5	.	TRBV11-1	.
CANSSRGRSPLHF	TGTGCCAACAGTTCGAGGGGGCGTTCACCCCTCCACTTT	TRBJ1-6	TRBD1	TRBV12-3/TRBV12-4	.
CASSPYSEASGIETNEQFF	TGCGCCAGCAGCCCCTACTCCGAGGCTAGCGGGATTGAAACCAATGAGCAGTTCTTC	TRBJ2-1	TRBD2	TRBV5-1	.
CASSQEVPSNEILFF	TGCGCCAGCAGCCAAGAGGTTCCCTCGAACGAAATACTGTTTTTT	TRBJ1-4	.	TRBV4-1	.
CASSSPRGLGTDTQYF	TGTGCCAGCAGTTCCCCCCGAGGGCTCGGCACAGATACGCAGTATTTT	TRBJ2-3	.	TRBV28	.
CVSTPGQAIEQYF	TGTGTCAGCACCCCCGGGCAGGCGATCGAGCAGTACTTC	TRBJ2-7	.	TRBV28	.
CASSHAQGATYEQYF	TGTGCCAGCAGCCACGCGCAGGGAGCCACCTACGAGCAGTACTTC	TRBJ2-7	.	TRBV5-4	many
CASSLRVGVYNEQFF	TGTGCCAGCAGCTTACGGGTGGGTGTGTACAATGAGCAGTTCTTC	TRBJ2-1	.	TRBV7-6	few
CASSSGTEYGYTF	TGTGCCAGCAGTTCCGGGACGGAATATGGCTACACCTTC	TRBJ1-2	.	TRBV11-2	large
CASSPRQGGTEAFF	TGCGCCAGCAGCCCGCGACAGGGAGGCACTGAAGCTTTCTTT	TRBJ1-1	TRBD1	TRBV4-1	medium-sized
CASSAGQGGLAGGFNEQFF	TGTGCCAGCAGCGCCGGACAGGGGGGACTAGCGGGAGGATTCAATGAGCAGTTCTTC	TRBJ2-1	TRBD2	TRBV11-3	medium-sized
CASSPGGTRKETQYF	TGCGCCAGCAGCCCGGGGGGGACGAGGAAGGAGACCCAGTACTTC	TRBJ2-5	TRBD2	TRBV5-1	few
CPSSSGPTGGGRFF	TGTCCCAGCAGCTCGGGACCTACAGGCGGGGGGCGGTTTTTT	TRBJ2-2	TRBD2	TRBV11-2	.
CASSFFGAANIDAFF	TGTGCCAGTAGCTTTTTTGGGGCAGCGAACATTGATGCTTTCTTT	TRBJ1-1	.	TRBV11-1	.
CASPPPWATNTEAFF	TGTGCCAGCCCCCCCCCGTGGGCCACGAACACTGAAGCTTTCTTT	TRBJ1-1	.	TRBV28	once
CSFETLMTGGYTF	TGCAGCTTTGAAACGCTTATGACCGGGGGCTACACCTTC	TRBJ1-2	.	TRBV29-1	.
CASSFSGRGYNEQFF	TGTGCCAGCAGCTTTAGCGGGAGAGGGTACAATGAGCAGTTCTTC	TRBJ2-1	TRBD2	TRBV5-4	many
CASGLGTSGYNEQFF	TGTGCCAGCGGCTTGGGTACTAGCGGTTACAATGAGCAGTTCTTC	TRBJ2-1	TRBD2	TRBV5-4	.
CASSLKRGPGDYQPQHF	TGTGCCAGCAGTTTAAAGAGAGGGCCAGGGGATTATCAGCCCCAGCATTTT	TRBJ1-5	.	TRBV12-3/TRBV12-4	many
CASSEISGHTTDTQYF	TGTGCCAGCAGTGAGATCAGCGGCCATACCACAGATACGCAGTATTTT	TRBJ2-3	.	TRBV6-1	many
CASNLAGTGRDEQYF	TGTGCCAGCAATTTGGCCGGGACAGGGAGGGACGAGCAATACTTC	TRBJ2-7	TRBD1	TRBV6-5	.
CSVKGGNLAGGPDTQYF	TGCAGCGTCAAAGGGGGTAACCTAGCGGGAGGGCCAGATACGCAGTATTTT	TRBJ2-3	TRBD2	TRBV29-1	many
CASSFYVGRASNTGELFF	TGTGCCAGCAGTTTCTATGTCGGGCGGGCTTCGAACACCGGGGAGCTGTTTTTT	TRBJ2-2	.	TRBV12-3/TRBV12-4	many
CASSRHVPTYEQYF	TGTGCCAGCAGTCGACATGTTCCTACCTACGAACAGTACTTC	TRBJ2-7	.	TRBV28	.
CASSPVGGDTEAFF	TGTGCCAGCTCACCCGTCGGGGGTGACACTGAAGCTTTCTTT	TRBJ1-1	.	TRBV18	.
CASSLREGGYYEQYF	TGTGCCAGCAGTTTACGGGAAGGCGGCTACTACGAGCAGTACTTC	TRBJ2-7	.	TRBV28	.
CTGSFSPRDGYEQYF	TGTACCGGCAGCTTCTCCCCCCGGGACGGCTACGAGCAGTACTTC	TRBJ2-7	.	TRBV11-3	.
CASSRQGGNPEAFF	TGTGCCAGTAGTAGACAAGGGGGGAACCCTGAAGCTTTCTTT	TRBJ1-1	.	TRBV12-3/TRBV12-4	.
CAISEPQQGRGTQYF	TGTGCCATCAGTGAGCCACAACAGGGGCGTGGGACCCAGTACTTC	TRBJ2-5	TRBD1	TRBV10-3	many
CTSSLGQGRRAGYSEQFF	TGTACCAGCAGCCTAGGTCAAGGCAGGAGGGCCGGCTACAGTGAGCAGTTCTTC	TRBJ2-1	.	TRBV11-3	.
CASSSAGDGTKTQYF	TGTGCCAGCAGTTCGGCGGGAGACGGTACAAAGACCCAGTACTTC	TRBJ2-5	TRBD2	TRBV28	once
CTSSSTYEQYF	TGTACCAGCAGCTCGACCTACGAGCAGTACTTC	TRBJ2-7	.	TRBV5-6	.
CASRSSGDTIYF	TGTGCCAGCAGGAGCTCTGGAGACACCATATATTTT	TRBJ1-3	.	TRBV12-3/TRBV12-4	few
CASGLVRRGVGGLNTEAFF	TGTGCTAGTGGTTTGGTACGTCGGGGCGTCGGGGGTCTGAACACTGAAGCTTTCTTT	TRBJ1-1	.	TRBV12-5	many
CATGTGSLADTQYF	TGTGCCACAGGGACAGGATCGCTCGCAGATACGCAGTATTTT	TRBJ2-3	TRBD1	TRBV24-1	few
CANFTGAGGTDTQYF	TGTGCCAACTTCACAGGGGCCGGGGGCACAGATACGCAGTATTTT	TRBJ2-3	.	TRBV21-1	.